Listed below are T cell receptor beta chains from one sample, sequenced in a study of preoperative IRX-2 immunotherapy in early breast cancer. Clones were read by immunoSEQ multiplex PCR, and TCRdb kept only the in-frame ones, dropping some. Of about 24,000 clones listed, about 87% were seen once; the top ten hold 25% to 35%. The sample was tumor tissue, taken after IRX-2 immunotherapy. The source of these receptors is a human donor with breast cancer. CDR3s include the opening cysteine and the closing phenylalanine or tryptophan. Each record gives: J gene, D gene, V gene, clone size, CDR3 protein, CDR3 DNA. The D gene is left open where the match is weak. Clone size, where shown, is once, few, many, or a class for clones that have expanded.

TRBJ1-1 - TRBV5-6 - CASSPWSGEAFF TGTGCCAGCAGCCCTTGGAGCGGGGAAGCTTTCTTT
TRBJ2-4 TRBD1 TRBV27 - CASSFGTGDIQYF TGTGCCAGCAGTTTTGGGACAGGGGACATTCAGTACTTC
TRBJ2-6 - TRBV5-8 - CASSSVFGGPGANVLTF TGTGCCAGCAGCTCAGTTTTCGGGGGGCCTGGGGCCAACGTCCTGACTTTC
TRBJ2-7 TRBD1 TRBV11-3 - CASSDRTGGSYEQYF TGTGCCAGCAGCGATAGGACAGGGGGGTCCTACGAGCAGTACTTC
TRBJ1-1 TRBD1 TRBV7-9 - CASSLGAGGGTEAFF TGTGCCAGCAGCTTAGGGGCAGGGGGAGGCACTGAAGCTTTCTTT
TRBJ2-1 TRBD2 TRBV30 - CAWTAGVYNEQFF TGTGCCTGGACGGCGGGGGTTTACAATGAGCAGTTCTTC
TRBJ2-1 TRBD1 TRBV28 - CASSFSDRGRPYNEQFF TGTGCCAGCAGTTTCTCGGACAGGGGGCGCCCCTACAATGAGCAGTTCTTC
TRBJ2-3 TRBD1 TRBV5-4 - CASSSRDRLNTDTQYF TGTGCCAGCAGCTCCCGGGACAGGTTAAACACAGATACGCAGTATTTT
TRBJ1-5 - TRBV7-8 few CASSPYPGRGEEPQHF TGTGCCAGCAGCCCGTACCCGGGGAGGGGAGAAGAGCCCCAGCATTTT
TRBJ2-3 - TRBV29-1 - CSNSKGDTQYF TGCAGCAATTCCAAGGGAGATACGCAGTATTTT
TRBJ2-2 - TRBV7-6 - CASSLRDGGELFF TGTGCCAGCAGCTTACGAGATGGGGGGGAGCTGTTTTTT
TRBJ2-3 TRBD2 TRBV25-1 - CATTSGGGYDTQYF TGTGCCACGACTAGCGGGGGAGGGTATGATACGCAGTATTTT
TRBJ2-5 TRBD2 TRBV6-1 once CASSEAWLAGQETQYF TGTGCCAGCAGTGAAGCGTGGCTAGCGGGCCAAGAGACCCAGTACTTC
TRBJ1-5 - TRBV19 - CASSMDGDQPQHF TGTGCCAGTTCTATGGACGGTGATCAGCCCCAGCATTTT
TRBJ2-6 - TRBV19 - CASSMDGGEANVLTF TGTGCCAGTAGTATGGATGGAGGGGAGGCCAACGTCCTGACTTTC
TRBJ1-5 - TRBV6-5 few CASSTQGRQPQHF TGTGCCAGCAGTACACAGGGCCGTCAGCCCCAGCATTTT
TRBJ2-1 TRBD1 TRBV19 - CASSPLQGANEQFF TGTGCCAGTAGCCCACTACAGGGGGCGAATGAGCAGTTCTTC
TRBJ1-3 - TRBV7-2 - CASSPVYSGNTIYF TGTGCCAGCAGCCCCGTATACTCTGGAAACACCATATATTTT
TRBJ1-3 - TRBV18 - CASSPGRGSGNTIYF TGTGCCAGCTCACCCGGTCGGGGCTCTGGAAACACCATATATTTT
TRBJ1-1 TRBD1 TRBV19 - CASSTDRGPYTEAFF TGTGCCAGTAGTACCGACAGGGGGCCGTACACTGAAGCTTTCTTT
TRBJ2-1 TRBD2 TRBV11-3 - CASSPTSGSYNEQFF TGTGCCAGCAGCCCCACTAGCGGCTCCTACAATGAGCAGTTCTTC
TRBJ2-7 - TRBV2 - CASRPGISYEQYF TGTGCCAGCAGGCCGGGAATTTCCTACGAGCAGTACTTC
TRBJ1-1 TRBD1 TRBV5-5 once CASSLLPDRGDLF TGTGCCAGCAGCTTGTTGCCCGACAGGGGAGATCTCTTT
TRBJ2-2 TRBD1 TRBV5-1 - CASGDRPVNTGELFF TGCGCCAGCGGGGACAGGCCCGTGAACACCGGGGAGCTGTTTTTT
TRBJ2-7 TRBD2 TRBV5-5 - CASSLTSGGNYEQYF TGTGCCAGCAGCCTTACTAGCGGGGGCAACTACGAGCAGTACTTC
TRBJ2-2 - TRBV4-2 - CASSQETTGNTGELFF TGTGCCAGCAGCCAGGAAACCACAGGGAACACCGGGGAGCTGTTTTTT
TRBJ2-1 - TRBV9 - CASSVEGNKYNEQFF TGTGCCAGCAGCGTAGAGGGGAATAAATACAATGAGCAGTTCTTC
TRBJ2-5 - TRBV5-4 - CASSREGGIQETQYF TGTGCCAGCAGCCGCGAAGGGGGGATACAAGAGACCCAGTACTTC
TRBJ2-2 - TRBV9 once CASSSRTNTGELFF TGTGCCAGCAGCTCCAGAACGAACACCGGGGAGCTGTTTTTT
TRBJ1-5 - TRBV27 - CASSLTAQLGNQPQHF TGTGCCAGCAGTTTAACGGCGCAGCTTGGGAATCAGCCCCAGCATTTT
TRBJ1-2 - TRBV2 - CASEMDLNYGYTF TGTGCCAGCGAGATGGACCTTAACTATGGCTACACCTTC
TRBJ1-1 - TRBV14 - CASSHPGQEAFF TGTGCCAGCAGCCACCCCGGACAAGAAGCTTTCTTT
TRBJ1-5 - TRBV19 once CASRRTRRDQPQHF TGTGCCAGTAGGCGGACACGACGGGATCAGCCCCAGCATTTT
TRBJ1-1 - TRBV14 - CASSPIGRTFMNTEAFF TGTGCCAGCAGCCCAATCGGACGAACGTTCATGAACACTGAAGCTTTCTTT
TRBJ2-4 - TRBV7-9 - CASSPLGWENIQYF TGTGCCAGCAGCCCCCTGGGGTGGGAGAACATTCAGTACTTC
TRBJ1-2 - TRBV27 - CASSSETGDNYGYTF TGTGCCAGCAGTTCGGAAACAGGAGACAACTATGGCTACACCTTC
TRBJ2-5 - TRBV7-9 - CASSLSEGVQETQYF TGTGCCAGCAGCTTATCCGAGGGAGTCCAAGAGACCCAGTACTTC
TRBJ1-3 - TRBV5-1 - CASSLAIPDSGNTIYF TGCGCCAGCAGCTTGGCCATACCCGACTCTGGAAACACCATATATTTT
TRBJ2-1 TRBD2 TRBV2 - CASSSGTTNYEQFF TGTGCCAGCAGTTCCGGGACTACCAACTATGAGCAGTTCTTC
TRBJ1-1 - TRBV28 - CASSLQGAGEAFF TGTGCCAGCAGTTTACAGGGCGCGGGTGAAGCTTTCTTT
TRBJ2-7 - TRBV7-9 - CASSLRVSSYEQYF TGTGCCAGCAGCTTAAGGGTCAGCTCCTACGAGCAGTACTTC
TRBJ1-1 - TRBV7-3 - CASSRGQGGNTEAFF TGTGCCAGCAGCCGAGGGCAAGGAGGTAACACTGAAGCTTTCTTT
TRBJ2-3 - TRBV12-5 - CASGLELGDRTDTQYF TGTGCTAGTGGTTTGGAGCTGGGCGATCGCACAGATACGCAGTATTTT
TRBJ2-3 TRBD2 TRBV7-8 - CASSLARRGGSTDTQYF TGTGCCAGCAGCTTAGCTAGGCGGGGGGGGAGCACAGATACGCAGTATTTT
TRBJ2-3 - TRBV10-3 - CAISVGSTDTQYF TGTGCCATCAGTGTGGGGTCCACAGATACGCAGTATTTT
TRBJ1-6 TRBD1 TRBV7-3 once CASSLHTRGRSSPLHF TGTGCCAGCAGCTTACACACCAGGGGGCGAAGTTCACCCCTCCACTTT
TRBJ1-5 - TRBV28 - CASSHTVGQFNQPQHF TGTGCCAGCAGCCATACAGTCGGACAGTTTAATCAGCCCCAGCATTTT
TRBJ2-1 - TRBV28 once CASSLNEQFF TGTGCCAGCAGTCTTAATGAGCAGTTCTTC